Presented here are 20 T cell receptor beta chains from one specimen sequenced in a study of CD8 T cells in ankylosing spondylitis. TCRdb ran MiXCR on the 5' RACE reads and lists one entry per CDR3 protein. The data show under 200,000 distinct CDR3 sequences, around 10% seen once. Sequencing was carried out using blood, either unsorted or a sorted T cell fraction (not recorded which). These receptors came from a male donor with ankylosing spondylitis or in good health (not recorded which).

This clonotype was counted at least ten times. The chain couples TRBV9 to TRBJ2-5; D is possibly TRBD1 (6 bases). V was shortened by 4 bases and J by 5 bases, with 24 bases between the two germline ends. Germline lookup yields CDR1 SGDLS and CDR2 YYNGEE. This CDR3 contains 17 residues. In DNA form, the CDR3 reads TGTGCCAGCAGCCTCCGGCAGGGGACGGGGCCCGAGGAGACCCAGTACTTC. Protein sequence: CASSLRQGTGPEETQYF.

The gene calls are TRBV3-1 and TRBJ2-3; D unclear. V was cut by 2 bases and J by 2 bases, with 5 bases left in between. The CDR3 consists of 13 residues. Germline CDR1 is LGHDT and CDR2 is YNNKEL (reference sequence). This CDR3 reads CASSQFYTDTQYF. CDR3 in DNA: TGTGCCAGCAGCCAATTCTACACAGATACGCAGTATTTT.

This clonotype appeared a few times. A single base separates this from a much larger clone, so it may be a read error. This sequence joins TRBV27 and TRBJ1-1, with D unresolved. Germline V gene lookup returns CDR1 MNHEY and CDR2 SMNVEV (reference sequence). The V end was cut by 5 bases, the J end by 10 bases, with 14 bases between. The CDR3 is 12 residues long. The chain's CDR3 is CASSNPGTAAFF. DNA of the CDR3: TGTGCCAGCAGTAATCCGGGAACCGCAGCTTTCTTT.

This clonotype occurred many times. This chain links TRBV4-2 with TRBJ2-1; the match to TRBD2 covers 11 bases. V was pared by 4 bases and J by 10 bases, with 12 bases of the junction left unmatched. CDR1 LGHNA and CDR2 YNFKEQ come from the germline V gene. CDR3 length: 16 amino acids. This CDR3 is CASSRVSGRAVREQFF. CDR3 DNA: TGTGCCAGCAGCCGAGTTAGCGGGAGGGCCGTTCGGGAGCAGTTCTTC.

This clonotype turned up a few times. The chain links TRBV5-4 to TRBJ2-1; D may be TRBD1 (6 bases). The germline V and J ends were trimmed by 0 bases and 8 bases, with 9 bases remaining between them. Looked up from germline, CDR1 is SGHNT and CDR2 is YYREEE (reference sequence). This CDR3 region has 13 residues. DNA of the CDR3: TGTGCCAGCAGCTTGGACCCAGGGGATGAGCAGTTCTTC. Its protein is CASSLDPGDEQFF.

V usage is TRBV5-1 and J usage is TRBJ2-1, with 12 bases that match TRBD2. CDR1 and CDR2 (germline): SGHRS, YFSETQ. V was clipped by 0 bases and J by 6 bases; unmatched bases: 10. The length of the CDR3 is 18 residues. This CDR3 reads CASSLVGSSGGESNEQFF. The CDR3 bases are TGCGCCAGCAGCTTGGTAGGGTCTAGCGGGGGGGAATCCAATGAGCAGTTCTTC.

V is TRBV25-1 and J is TRBJ2-7; perhaps D is TRBD1 or TRBD2 (5 bases each). V gave up 5 bases and J gave up 4 bases, with 15 bases separating them. Germline V gene data show CDR1 as MGHDK and CDR2 as SYGVNS. This CDR3 spans 14 amino acids. The CDR3 DNA sequence: TGTGCCAGCAGTTCCCGGGGCAGATGGTACGAGCAGTACTTC. This gives the protein CASSSRGRWYEQYF.

This clonotype has ten or more counts. J is TRBJ2-1 and V is TRBV5-1, with D unclear. Trimming took off 2 bases at V and 2 bases at J, with 8 bases between the two ends. Germline CDR1 SGHRS, CDR2 YFSETQ. CDR3 size: 14 residues. CDR3 in amino acids: CASSFRPAYNEQFF. The CDR3 DNA reads TGCGCCAGCAGCTTTCGGCCCGCCTACAATGAGCAGTTCTTC. Full variable domain (outside the CDR3, taken from reference TRBV5-1 and TRBJ2-1): KAGVTQTPRYLIKTRGQQVTLSCSPISGHRSVSWYQQTPGQGLQFLFEYFSETQRNKGNFPGRFSGRQFSNSRSEMNVSTLELGDSALYLCASSFRPAYNEQFFGPGTRLTVL.

This clonotype has at least ten counts. This chain uses TRBV20-1 with TRBJ1-6, with D unresolved. V was clipped by 2 bases and J by 0 bases, with 5 bases between them. Germline V gene data show CDR1 as DFQATT and CDR2 as SNEGSKA (reference sequence). This CDR3 is 14 amino acids long. The CDR3 DNA is TGCAGTGCTAGACCCAGCTCCTATAATTCACCCCTCCACTTT. Translating gives CSARPSSYNSPLHF.

This clonotype was found many times. The chain uses TRBV7-8 and TRBJ2-3; maybe TRBD2 (5 bases). Germline CDR1 and CDR2: SGHVS and FQNEAQ. CDR3 length: 14 residues. Trimming pared 3 bases from V and 2 bases from J, leaving 9 bases between. The CDR3 loop is CASSFTGFTDTQYF. CDR3 sequence (DNA): TGTGCCAGCAGCTTTACGGGATTCACAGATACGCAGTATTTT.

Many counts were recorded for this clonotype. The rearrangement links TRBV12-3 or TRBV12-4 to TRBJ2-2, with 9 bases lining up with TRBD2. The length of the CDR3 is 15 residues. V was clipped by 3 bases and J by 7 bases; unmatched bases: 6. In DNA, the CDR3 is TGTGCCAGCAGTTTCGGCGGGAGGGCGATCGGGGAGCTGTTTTTT. This translates into CASSFGGRAIGELFF.

At least ten counts were recorded for this clonotype. The rearrangement links TRBV29-1 to TRBJ2-1; D remains unclear. V lost 3 bases and J 7 bases, leaving 10 bases between the germline ends. The CDR3 has 12 amino acids. CDR1 is SQVTM and CDR2 is ANQGSEA in the germline V gene. In DNA, the CDR3 is TGCAGCGTTGATGGGAACGGGAATGAGCAGTTCTTC. This sequence encodes CSVDGNGNEQFF.

This clonotype was observed many times. V is TRBV12-3 or TRBV12-4 and J is TRBJ2-3; 12 bases fit TRBD2. CDR3 length: 14 residues. V lost 5 bases, J lost 8 bases, and 5 bases stayed unmatched. CDR3 coding DNA: TGTGCCAGCAGTCCAGGACTAGCGGGGCCTACGCAGTATTTT. The encoded protein is CASSPGLAGPTQYF.

This clonotype was seen repeatedly, ten times or more. The chain has TRBV29-1 and TRBJ1-5; D perhaps matches TRBD1 (5 bases). CDR3 size: 14 residues. The V gene lost 7 bases and the J gene lost 2 bases, with 15 bases spanning the gap. The germline V gene encodes CDR1 SQVTM and CDR2 ANQGSEA. CDR3 DNA sequence: TGCAGCGCCCGGCAGGGTTACGGCAATCAGCCCCAGCATTTT. This codes for CSARQGYGNQPQHF.

The chain employs TRBV3-1 and TRBJ1-2, with 7 bases aligning to TRBD1. This CDR3 comprises 19 residues. Germline V gives CDR1 LGHDT, CDR2 YNNKEL (reference sequence). Germline trimming cut 2 bases from V and 0 bases from J; bases unmatched to any gene: 15. The CDR3 spells CASSQIRAGRTGPNYGYTF. CDR3 DNA: TGTGCCAGCAGCCAAATAAGAGCGGGTCGGACAGGACCTAACTATGGCTACACCTTC.

This clonotype was seen repeatedly, ten times or more. The rearrangement uses TRBV6-2 or TRBV6-3 and TRBJ2-3; 10 nucleotides agree with TRBD2. CDR3 length: 16 residues. V lost 0 bases to trimming and J lost 4 bases; unmatched junction nucleotides: 4. CDR1 is MNHEY and CDR2 is SVGEGT in the germline V gene. The CDR3 here is CASSYSPSGGADTQYF. In DNA, the CDR3 is TGTGCCAGCAGTTACTCTCCTAGCGGGGGAGCAGATACGCAGTATTTT.

At least ten counts were recorded for this clonotype. The rearrangement joins TRBV5-1 to TRBJ1-1, with 10 bases identical to TRBD1. The germline V gene encodes CDR1 SGHRS and CDR2 YFSETQ. V shed 2 bases and J 5 bases; nucleotides not matched to a gene: 6. The CDR3 is made up of 15 amino acids. CDR3 in amino acids: CASSFSGTGVTEAFF. The CDR3 coding sequence is TGCGCCAGCAGCTTTTCCGGGACAGGGGTGACTGAAGCTTTCTTT.

This clonotype came up many times. The rearrangement uses TRBV15 and TRBJ2-5, with D possibly TRBD1 on 6 matching bases. Germline loops: CDR1 LNHNV, CDR2 YYDKDF (reference sequence). The V and J ends lost 5 bases and 1 base respectively, with 14 bases between them. The CDR3 totals 15 residues. CDR3 bases: TGTGCCACCAGCCTTCAAACAGGGATCCAAGAGACCCAGTACTTC. It specifies CATSLQTGIQETQYF.

This clonotype appeared many times. The J gene is TRBJ2-5, the V gene TRBV12-3 or TRBV12-4; the match to TRBD1 covers 10 bases. V was pared by 4 bases and J by 3 bases, with 5 bases of the junction left unmatched. The CDR3 loop spans 15 amino acids. The CDR3 DNA reads TGTGCCAGCAGTTCAAAGGGGACAGGGGAAGAGACCCAGTACTTC. Protein product: CASSSKGTGEETQYF.

Notes on this clonotype: The junction does not match germline at one end; this may be a read error. V usage is TRBV2 and J usage is TRBJ2-7; D is perhaps TRBD1 (6 bases). The germline CDR1 and CDR2 sequences are SNHLY and FYNNEI. There are 15 residues in the CDR3. The CDR3 DNA is TGTGCCAGCAGTGAAGGAGGGGGTAGGTCCTACGCGCAGTACTTC. Protein: CASSEGGGRSYAQYF.